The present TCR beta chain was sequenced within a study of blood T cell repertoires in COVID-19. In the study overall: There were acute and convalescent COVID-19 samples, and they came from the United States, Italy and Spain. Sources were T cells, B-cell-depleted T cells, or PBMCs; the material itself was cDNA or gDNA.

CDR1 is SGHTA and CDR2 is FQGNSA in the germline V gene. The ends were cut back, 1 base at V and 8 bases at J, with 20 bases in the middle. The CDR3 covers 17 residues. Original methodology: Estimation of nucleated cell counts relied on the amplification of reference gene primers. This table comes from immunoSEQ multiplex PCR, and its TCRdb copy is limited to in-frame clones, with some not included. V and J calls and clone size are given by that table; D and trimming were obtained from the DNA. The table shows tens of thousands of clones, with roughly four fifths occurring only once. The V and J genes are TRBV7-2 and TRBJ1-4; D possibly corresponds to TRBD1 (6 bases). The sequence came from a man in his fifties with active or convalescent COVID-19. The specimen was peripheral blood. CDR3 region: CASSLGLSGASREKLFF. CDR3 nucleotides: TGTGCCAGCAGCTTAGGGCTTTCAGGGGCTTCCAGAGAAAAACTGTTTTTT.